What follows is one T cell receptor beta chain and its context. The authors' processing: How many nucleated cells were present was estimated from reference gene primer amplification. TCRdb's copy holds only in-frame clones and misses some; the assay was immunoSEQ multiplex PCR. Clonal size and the V and J genes are those of that table, whereas D and trimming came from the DNA. The repertoire has 200,000 or so clones, about 85% of them found once; the top ten carry over 2.5%. The CDR3 has 15 residues. The germline V gene has CDR1 SGHRS and CDR2 YFSETQ. Trimming pared 4 bases from V and 0 bases from J, leaving 13 bases between. This sample is drawn from a study of blood T cell repertoires in COVID-19.

This receptor was obtained from a man aged 50 or older who had recovered from COVID-19. The V gene is TRBV5-1, the J gene TRBJ1-1; D uncertain. Sequenced: peripheral blood. The CDR3 region has the DNA TGCGCCAGCAGCCACGGACTTGGGTTGAACACTGAAGCTTTCTTT. It encodes CASSHGLGLNTEAFF.